The subject of this entry is one T cell receptor (beta chain). Its target is not known. The data were obtained in a study of monozygotic twins with inflammatory bowel disease. Broader study findings: Patients with IBD had less TCRbeta diversity (inverse Simpson) than their healthy co-twins. Distinction of different T cell subtypes was not possible.

Researchers isolated total RNA from whole blood without sorting T cells. From its re-call of the 5' RACE reads, TCRdb lists each CDR3 protein once, without DNA. The sample has some 440,000 distinct CDR3 sequences, and its top ten clones hold 2% to 2.5%. The CDR3 length is 16 residues. Germline values: CDR1 LNHDA, CDR2 SQIVND (reference sequence). Sequencing was performed on blood. The V gene is TRBV19, the J gene TRBJ2-6; the TCRdb call, TRBD2, lacks DNA for checking. The sequence derives from a human donor with ulcerative colitis or Crohn's disease, or a healthy co-twin of an affected twin (not recorded which). The CDR3 sequence: CASMGLAGAGANVLTF.